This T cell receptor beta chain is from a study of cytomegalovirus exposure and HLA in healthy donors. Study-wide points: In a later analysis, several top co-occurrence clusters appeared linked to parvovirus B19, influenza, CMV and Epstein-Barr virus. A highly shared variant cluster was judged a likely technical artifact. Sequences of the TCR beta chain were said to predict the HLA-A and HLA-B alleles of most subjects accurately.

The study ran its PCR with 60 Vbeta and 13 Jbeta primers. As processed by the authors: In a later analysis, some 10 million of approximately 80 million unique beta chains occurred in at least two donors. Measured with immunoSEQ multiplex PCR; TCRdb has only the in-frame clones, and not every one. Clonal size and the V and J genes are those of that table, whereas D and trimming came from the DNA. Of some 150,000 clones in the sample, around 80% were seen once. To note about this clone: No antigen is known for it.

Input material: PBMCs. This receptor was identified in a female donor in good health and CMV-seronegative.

The CDR3 spells CASSRQAAFTDTQYF. In nucleotides, the CDR3 is TGTGCCAGCAGCCGTCAGGCAGCTTTCACAGATACGCAGTATTTT. The rearrangement links TRBV7-2 to TRBJ2-3; D not certain. This CDR3 contains 15 residues. V dropped 5 bases and J dropped 2 bases, with 14 bases sitting between them. The germline V gene has CDR1 SGHTA and CDR2 FQGNSA. Drawing the rest from reference TRBV7-2 and TRBJ2-3, the complete variable domain is GAGVSQSPSNKVTEKGKDVELRCDPISGHTALYWYRQSLGQGLEFLIYFQGNSAPDKSGLPSDRFSAERTGGSVSTLTIQRTQQEDSAVYLCASSRQAAFTDTQYFGPGTRLTVL.